This T cell receptor (beta chain) was obtained from a study of CD4 T cells in relation to SARS-CoV-2 and coronaviruses. The wider study: ViraFEST: roughly 9-day antigen culture of PBMCs, then TCR beta CDR3 sequencing.

Before the COVID-19 pandemic, during about 2011-2019, CD4+ T cells were taken from unexposed donors. The cells were cultured for over eight days before CD4+ T cells were isolated. The method was immunoSEQ multiplex PCR; TCRdb's version includes in-frame clones alone and lacks a portion of them. The sample has approximately 25,000 clones, around 76% seen once; the top ten hold about 14%. The germline V gene encodes CDR1 LNHDA and CDR2 SQIVND (reference sequence). Trimming pared 3 bases from V and 1 base from J, leaving 13 bases between. This CDR3 is 16 amino acids long. A remark on this clone: The antigen remains undetermined.

The sample taken for sequencing was CD4+ T cells from PBMCs, cultured in vitro. The chain recombines TRBV19 with TRBJ1-3; maybe TRBD1 (5 bases). This TCR derives from a human donor in good health. The CDR3 region is CASSIAGVTSGNTIYF. DNA of the CDR3: TGTGCCAGTAGTATCGCGGGGGTCACTTCTGGAAACACCATATATTTT.